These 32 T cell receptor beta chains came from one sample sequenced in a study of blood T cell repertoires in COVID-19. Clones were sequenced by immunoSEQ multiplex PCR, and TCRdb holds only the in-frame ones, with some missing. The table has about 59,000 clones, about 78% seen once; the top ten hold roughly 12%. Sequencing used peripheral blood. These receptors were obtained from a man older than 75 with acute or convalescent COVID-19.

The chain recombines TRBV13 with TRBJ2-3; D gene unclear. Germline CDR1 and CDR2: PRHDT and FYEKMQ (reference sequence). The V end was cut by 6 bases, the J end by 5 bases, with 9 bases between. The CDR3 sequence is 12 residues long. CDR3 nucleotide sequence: TGTGCCAGCAGGCAGTCGGGAGATACGCAGTATTTT. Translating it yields CASRQSGDTQYF.

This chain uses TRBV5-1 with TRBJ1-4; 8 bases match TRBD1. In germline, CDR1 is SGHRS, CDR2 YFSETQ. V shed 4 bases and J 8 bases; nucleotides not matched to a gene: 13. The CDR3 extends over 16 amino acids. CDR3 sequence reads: CASSLTGQGASEKLFF. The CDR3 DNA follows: TGCGCCAGCAGCCTGACTGGACAGGGAGCCTCGGAAAAACTGTTTTTT. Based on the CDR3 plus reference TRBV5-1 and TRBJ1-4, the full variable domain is KAGVTQTPRYLIKTRGQQVTLSCSPISGHRSVSWYQQTPGQGLQFLFEYFSETQRNKGNFPGRFSGRQFSNSRSEMNVSTLELGDSALYLCASSLTGQGASEKLFFGSGTQLSVL.

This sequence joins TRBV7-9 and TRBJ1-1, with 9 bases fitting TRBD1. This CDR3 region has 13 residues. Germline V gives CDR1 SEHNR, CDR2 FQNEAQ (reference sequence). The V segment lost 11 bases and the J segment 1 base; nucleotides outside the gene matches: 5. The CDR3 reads CAADRGGNTEAFF. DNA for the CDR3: TGTGCCGCTGACAGGGGGGGGAACACTGAAGCTTTCTTT.

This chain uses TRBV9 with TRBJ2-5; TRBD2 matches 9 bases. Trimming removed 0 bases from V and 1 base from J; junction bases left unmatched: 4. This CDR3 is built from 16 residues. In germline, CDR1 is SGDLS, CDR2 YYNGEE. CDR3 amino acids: CASSVVGSGSQETQYF. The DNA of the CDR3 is TGTGCCAGCAGCGTAGTCGGTAGCGGGAGCCAAGAGACCCAGTACTTC.

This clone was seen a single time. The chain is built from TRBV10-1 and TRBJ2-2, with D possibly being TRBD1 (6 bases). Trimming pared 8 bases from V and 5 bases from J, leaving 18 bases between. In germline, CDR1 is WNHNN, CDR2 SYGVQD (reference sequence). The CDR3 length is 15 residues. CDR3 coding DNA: TGCGCCAGCTCAAGGGATCTAGGGGGAACCGGGGAGCTGTTTTTT. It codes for CASSRDLGGTGELFF.

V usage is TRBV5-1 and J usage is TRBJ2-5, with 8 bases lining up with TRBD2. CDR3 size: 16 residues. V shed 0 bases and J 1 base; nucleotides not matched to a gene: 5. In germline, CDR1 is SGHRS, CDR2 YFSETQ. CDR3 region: CASSLGLAGIQETQYF. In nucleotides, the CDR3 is TGCGCCAGCAGCTTGGGGCTAGCGGGTATCCAAGAGACCCAGTACTTC.

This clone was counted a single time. The DNA of the CDR3 is TGTGCCAGCAGCCAAAACTCACGGGAGCAGTTCTTC. Its translation is CASSQNSREQFF. The chain joins TRBV3-1 (or the pseudogene TRBV3-2) to TRBJ2-1, with no clear D. V was clipped by 2 bases and J by 10 bases, with 9 bases between them. The CDR3 is 12 amino acids. From germline, CDR1 is LGHDT and CDR2 YNNKEL (reference sequence).

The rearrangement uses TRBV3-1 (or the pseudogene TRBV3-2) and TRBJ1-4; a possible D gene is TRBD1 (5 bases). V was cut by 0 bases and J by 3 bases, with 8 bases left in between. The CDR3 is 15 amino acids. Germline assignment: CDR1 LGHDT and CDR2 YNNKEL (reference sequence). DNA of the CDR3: TGTGCCAGCAGCCAAGATGGGGGGGCTAATGAAAAACTGTTTTTT. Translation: CASSQDGGANEKLFF.

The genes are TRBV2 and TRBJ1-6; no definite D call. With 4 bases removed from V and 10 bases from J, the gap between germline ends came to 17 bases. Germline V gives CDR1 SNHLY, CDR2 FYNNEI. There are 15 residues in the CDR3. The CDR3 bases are TGTGCCAGCAGTGGGGATCCTTCGCCGGGATCACCCCTCCACTTT. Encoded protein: CASSGDPSPGSPLHF.

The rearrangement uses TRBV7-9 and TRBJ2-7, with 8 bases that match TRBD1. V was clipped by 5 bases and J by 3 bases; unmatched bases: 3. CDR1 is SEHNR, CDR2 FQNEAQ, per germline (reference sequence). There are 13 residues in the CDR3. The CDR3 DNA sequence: TGTGCCAGCAGCCAGGGACAGGACTACGAGCAGTACTTC. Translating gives CASSQGQDYEQYF. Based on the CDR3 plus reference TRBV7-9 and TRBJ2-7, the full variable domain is DTGVSQNPRHKITKRGQNVTFRCDPISEHNRLYWYRQTLGQGPEFLTYFQNEAQLEKSRLLSDRFSAERPKGSFSTLEIQRTEQGDSAMYLCASSQGQDYEQYFGPGTRLTVT.

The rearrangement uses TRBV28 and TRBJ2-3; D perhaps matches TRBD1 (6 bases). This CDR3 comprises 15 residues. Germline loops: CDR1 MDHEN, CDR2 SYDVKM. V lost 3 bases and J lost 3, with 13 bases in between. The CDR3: CASSFSGDRTDTQYF. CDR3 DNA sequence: TGTGCCAGCAGTTTCTCAGGGGATCGAACAGATACGCAGTATTTT.

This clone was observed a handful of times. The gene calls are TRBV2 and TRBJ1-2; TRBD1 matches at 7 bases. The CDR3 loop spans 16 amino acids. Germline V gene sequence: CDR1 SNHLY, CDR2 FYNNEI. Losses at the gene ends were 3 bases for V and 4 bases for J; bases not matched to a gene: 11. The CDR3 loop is CASSEPPRQGSYGYTF. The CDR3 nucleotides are TGTGCCAGCAGTGAGCCCCCGAGACAGGGAAGCTATGGCTACACCTTC.

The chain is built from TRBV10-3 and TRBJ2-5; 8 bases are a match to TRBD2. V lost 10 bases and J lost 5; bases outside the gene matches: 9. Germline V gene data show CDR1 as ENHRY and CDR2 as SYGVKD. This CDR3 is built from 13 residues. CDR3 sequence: CATERERGETQYF. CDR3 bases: TGTGCCACGGAGCGGGAGAGGGGGGAGACCCAGTACTTC.

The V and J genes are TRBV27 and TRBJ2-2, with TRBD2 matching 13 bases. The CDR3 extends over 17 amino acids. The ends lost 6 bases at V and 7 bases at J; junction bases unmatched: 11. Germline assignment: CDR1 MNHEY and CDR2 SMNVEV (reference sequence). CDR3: CASRRLAGGHSVGELFF. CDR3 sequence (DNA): TGTGCCAGCAGACGACTAGCGGGAGGCCACAGCGTCGGGGAGCTGTTTTTT.

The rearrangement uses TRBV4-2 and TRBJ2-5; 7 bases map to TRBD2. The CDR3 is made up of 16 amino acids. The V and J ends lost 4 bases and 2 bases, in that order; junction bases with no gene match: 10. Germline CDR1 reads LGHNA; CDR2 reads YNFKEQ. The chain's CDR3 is CASSLGSASGQETQYF. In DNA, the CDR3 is TGTGCCAGCAGCCTAGGTAGCGCTAGCGGTCAAGAGACCCAGTACTTC.

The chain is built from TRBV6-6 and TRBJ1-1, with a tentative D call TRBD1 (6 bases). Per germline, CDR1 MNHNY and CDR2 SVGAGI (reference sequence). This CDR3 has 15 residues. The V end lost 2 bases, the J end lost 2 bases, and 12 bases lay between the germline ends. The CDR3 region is CASSYHSRGNTEAFF. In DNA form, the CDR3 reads TGTGCCAGCAGTTACCATAGCAGGGGCAACACTGAAGCTTTCTTT.

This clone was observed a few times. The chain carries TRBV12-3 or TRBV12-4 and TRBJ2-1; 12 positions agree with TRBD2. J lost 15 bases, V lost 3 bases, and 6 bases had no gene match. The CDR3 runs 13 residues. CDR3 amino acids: CASSFSTSGGPFF. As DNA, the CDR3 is TGTGCCAGCAGTTTCTCAACTAGCGGGGGGCCGTTCTTC.

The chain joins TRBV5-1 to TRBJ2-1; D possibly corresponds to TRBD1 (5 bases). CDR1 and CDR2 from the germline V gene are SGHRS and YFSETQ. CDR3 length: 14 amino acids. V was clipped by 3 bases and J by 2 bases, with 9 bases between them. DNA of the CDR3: TGCGCCAGCAGCTCACGGACAACCTACAATGAGCAGTTCTTC. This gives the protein CASSSRTTYNEQFF.

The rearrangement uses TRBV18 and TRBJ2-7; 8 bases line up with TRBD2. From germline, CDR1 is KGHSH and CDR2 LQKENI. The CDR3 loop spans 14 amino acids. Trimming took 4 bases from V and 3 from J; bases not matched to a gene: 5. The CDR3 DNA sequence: TGTGCCAGCTCACTTGGGACTAGGGGCTACGAGCAGTACTTC. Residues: CASSLGTRGYEQYF.

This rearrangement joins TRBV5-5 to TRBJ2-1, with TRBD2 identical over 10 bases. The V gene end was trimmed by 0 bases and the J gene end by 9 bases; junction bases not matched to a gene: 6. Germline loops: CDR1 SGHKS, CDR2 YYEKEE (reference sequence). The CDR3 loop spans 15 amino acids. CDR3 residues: CASSLVIAGGGEQFF. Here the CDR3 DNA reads TGTGCCAGCAGCTTGGTCATAGCGGGAGGTGGTGAGCAGTTCTTC.

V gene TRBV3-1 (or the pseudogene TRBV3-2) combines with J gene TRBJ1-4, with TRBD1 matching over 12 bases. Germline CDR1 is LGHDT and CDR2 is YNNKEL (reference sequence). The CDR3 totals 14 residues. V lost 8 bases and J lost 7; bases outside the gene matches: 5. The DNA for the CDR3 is TGTGCCAGCGGGGACAGGGGGCTCACTGAAAAACTGTTTTTT. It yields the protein CASGDRGLTEKLFF.

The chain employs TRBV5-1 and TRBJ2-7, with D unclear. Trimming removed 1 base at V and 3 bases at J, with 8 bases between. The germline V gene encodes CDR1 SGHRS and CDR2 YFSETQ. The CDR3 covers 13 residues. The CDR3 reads CASSLTGNYEQYF. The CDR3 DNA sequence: TGCGCCAGCAGCTTGACGGGTAACTACGAGCAGTACTTC.

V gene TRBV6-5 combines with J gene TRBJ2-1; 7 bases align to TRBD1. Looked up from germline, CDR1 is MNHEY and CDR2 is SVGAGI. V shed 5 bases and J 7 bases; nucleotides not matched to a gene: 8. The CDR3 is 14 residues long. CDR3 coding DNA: TGTGCCAGCAGTAATTCCGGGACAGTGAATGAGCAGTTCTTC. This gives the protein CASSNSGTVNEQFF.

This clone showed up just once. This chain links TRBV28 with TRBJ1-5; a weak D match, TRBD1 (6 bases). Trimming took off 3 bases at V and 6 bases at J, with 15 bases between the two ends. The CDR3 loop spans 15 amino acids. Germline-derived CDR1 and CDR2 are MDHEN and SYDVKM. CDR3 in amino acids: CASSFIQGDSQPQHF. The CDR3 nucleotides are TGTGCCAGCAGTTTCATACAGGGAGATTCTCAGCCCCAGCATTTT.

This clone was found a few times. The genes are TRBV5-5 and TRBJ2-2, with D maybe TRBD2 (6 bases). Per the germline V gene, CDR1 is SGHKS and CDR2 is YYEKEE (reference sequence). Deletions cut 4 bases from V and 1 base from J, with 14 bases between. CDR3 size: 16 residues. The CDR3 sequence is CASSLGGQGNTGELFF. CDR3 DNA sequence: TGTGCCAGCAGCCTGGGAGGCCAGGGGAACACCGGGGAGCTGTTTTTT.

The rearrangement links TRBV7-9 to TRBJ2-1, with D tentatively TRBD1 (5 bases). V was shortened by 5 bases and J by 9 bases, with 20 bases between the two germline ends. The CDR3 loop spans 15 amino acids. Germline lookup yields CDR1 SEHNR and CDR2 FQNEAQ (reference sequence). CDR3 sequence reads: CASSPRGTTFGEQFF. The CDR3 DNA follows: TGTGCCAGCAGCCCAAGGGGCACTACGTTCGGTGAGCAGTTCTTC.

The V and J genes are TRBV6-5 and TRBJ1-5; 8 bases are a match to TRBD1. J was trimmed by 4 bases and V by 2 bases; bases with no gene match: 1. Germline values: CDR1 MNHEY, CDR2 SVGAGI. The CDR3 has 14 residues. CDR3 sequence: CASSYRTGNQPQHF. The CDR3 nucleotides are TGTGCCAGCAGTTACCGGACAGGGAATCAGCCCCAGCATTTT.

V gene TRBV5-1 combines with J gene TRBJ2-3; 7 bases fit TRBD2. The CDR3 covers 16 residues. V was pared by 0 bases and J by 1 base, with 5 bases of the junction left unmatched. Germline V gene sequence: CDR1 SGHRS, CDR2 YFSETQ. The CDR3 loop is CASSLGFAGGTDTQYF. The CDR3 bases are TGCGCCAGCAGCTTGGGTTTCGCGGGGGGCACAGATACGCAGTATTTT.

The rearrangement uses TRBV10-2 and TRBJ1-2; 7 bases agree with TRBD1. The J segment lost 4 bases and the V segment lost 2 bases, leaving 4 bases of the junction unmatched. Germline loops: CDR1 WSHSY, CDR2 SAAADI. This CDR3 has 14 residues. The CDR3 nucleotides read TGCGCCAGCAGTGAGCTCTACAGGGGCTATGGCTACACCTTC. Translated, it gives CASSELYRGYGYTF.

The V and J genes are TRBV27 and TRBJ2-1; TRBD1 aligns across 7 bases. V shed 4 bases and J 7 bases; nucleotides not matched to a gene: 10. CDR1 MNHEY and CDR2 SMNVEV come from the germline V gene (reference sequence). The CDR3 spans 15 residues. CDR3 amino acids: CASSSLVRTGNEQFF. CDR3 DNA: TGTGCCAGCAGTTCGCTCGTAAGGACAGGAAATGAGCAGTTCTTC.

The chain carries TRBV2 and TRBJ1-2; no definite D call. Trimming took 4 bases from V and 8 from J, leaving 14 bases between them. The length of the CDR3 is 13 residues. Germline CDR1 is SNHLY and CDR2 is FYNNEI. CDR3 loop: CASSALGWVGYTF. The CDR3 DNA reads TGTGCCAGCAGTGCCCTAGGATGGGTGGGCTACACCTTC.

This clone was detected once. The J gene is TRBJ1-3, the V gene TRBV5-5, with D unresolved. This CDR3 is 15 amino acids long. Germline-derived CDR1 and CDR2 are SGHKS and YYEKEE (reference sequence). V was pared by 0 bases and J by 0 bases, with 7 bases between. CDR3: CASSLGRSSGNTIYF. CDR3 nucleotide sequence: TGTGCCAGCAGCTTGGGTCGGAGCTCTGGAAACACCATATATTTT.